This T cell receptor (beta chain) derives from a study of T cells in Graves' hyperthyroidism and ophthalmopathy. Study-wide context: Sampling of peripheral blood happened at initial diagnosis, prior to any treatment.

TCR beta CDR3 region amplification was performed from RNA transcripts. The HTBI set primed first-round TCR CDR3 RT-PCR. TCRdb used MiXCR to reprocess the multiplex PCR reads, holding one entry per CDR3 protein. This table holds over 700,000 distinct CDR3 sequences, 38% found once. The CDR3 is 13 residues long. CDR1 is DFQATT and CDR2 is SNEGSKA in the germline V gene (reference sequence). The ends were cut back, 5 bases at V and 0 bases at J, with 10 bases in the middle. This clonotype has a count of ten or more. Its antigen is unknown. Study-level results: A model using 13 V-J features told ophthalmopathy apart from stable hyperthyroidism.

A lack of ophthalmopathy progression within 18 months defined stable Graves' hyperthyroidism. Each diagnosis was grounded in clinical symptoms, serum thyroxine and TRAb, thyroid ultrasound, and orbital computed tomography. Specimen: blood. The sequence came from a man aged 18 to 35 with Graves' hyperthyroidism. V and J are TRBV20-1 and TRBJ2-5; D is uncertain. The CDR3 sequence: CSASAQYQETQYF. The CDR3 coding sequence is TGCAGTGCTTCGGCCCAGTACCAAGAGACCCAGTACTTC.